This TCR beta chain was identified in a study of blood T cell repertoires in COVID-19. V lost 3 bases and J lost 4; bases outside the gene matches: 13. The CDR3 has 18 residues. Germline CDR1 KGHDR, CDR2 SFDVKD. Libraries were prepared by immunoSEQ multiplex PCR; TCRdb keeps only in-frame clonotypes and omits some of them. The table shows roughly 180,000 clones, with 85% occurring only once. The chain employs TRBV24-1 and TRBJ2-2; 7 bases are shared with TRBD1. The sequence was obtained from a woman in her forties or fifties with COVID-19, enrolled during active disease. Sequencing was done on a sample of peripheral blood. The CDR3 DNA follows: TGTGCCACCAGTGATGCCCCCCCGGGCGCAGGGGGCACCGGGGAGCTGTTTTTT. Translation: CATSDAPPGAGGTGELFF.